This T cell receptor (beta chain) was observed in a study of blood T cell repertoires in COVID-19. The CDR3 length is 17 residues. CDR1 is SEHNR, CDR2 FQNEAQ, per germline (reference sequence). V was pared by 5 bases and J by 2 bases, with 22 bases between. Some clones are missing from TCRdb's copy, which holds only in-frame ones; the method was immunoSEQ multiplex PCR. The table has about 220,000 clones, roughly 80% seen once; the top ten hold about 1.3%. The sequencing sample was made of PBMCs or T cells enriched from blood (not recorded which). The genes are TRBV7-9 and TRBJ2-7; a weak D match, TRBD1 (5 bases). The sequence was obtained from a woman aged 40 to 55 with acute COVID-19. CDR3 residues: CASSPDTGRHNPYEQYF. CDR3 in DNA: TGTGCCAGCAGCCCGGACACAGGTCGTCATAACCCCTACGAGCAGTACTTC. Drawing the rest from reference TRBV7-9 and TRBJ2-7, the complete variable domain is DTGVSQNPRHKITKRGQNVTFRCDPISEHNRLYWYRQTLGQGPEFLTYFQNEAQLEKSRLLSDRFSAERPKGSFSTLEIQRTEQGDSAMYLCASSPDTGRHNPYEQYFGPGTRLTVT.